Below are 20 T cell receptor beta chains sequenced from a single sample in a study of beta chain features in type 1 diabetes. Every bit of the isolated RNA underwent reverse transcription, so sequencing read expressed TCRB transcripts. Libraries were prepared by immunoSEQ multiplex PCR; TCRdb keeps only in-frame clonotypes and omits some of them. The sample yields fewer than 500,000 clones, approximately 15% seen once. Sample: naive CD4+ T cells from blood. These receptors came from a man aged 25 to 40 in good health.

V gene TRBV20-1 combines with J gene TRBJ2-3; D call uncertain. The V end was cut by 4 bases, the J end by 7 bases, with 9 bases between. This CDR3 is 11 amino acids long. Germline V gene sequence: CDR1 DFQATT, CDR2 SNEGSKA (reference sequence). In DNA, the CDR3 is TGCAGTGCTACTACTCCTAATACGCAGTATTTT. It encodes CSATTPNTQYF.

V is TRBV5-4 and J is TRBJ2-3; D may be TRBD1 (6 bases). Germline V lookup: CDR1 SGHNT, CDR2 YYREEE (reference sequence). Trimming cost V 2 bases and J 0 bases, with 13 bases left between them. This CDR3 region has 16 residues. The DNA for the CDR3 is TGTGCCAGCAGCTTCGAGCCGGGACAAAGCACAGATACGCAGTATTTT. Amino acids: CASSFEPGQSTDTQYF.

The genes are TRBV15 and TRBJ1-5, with D hard to call. The CDR3 covers 19 residues. Per germline, CDR1 LNHNV and CDR2 YYDKDF (reference sequence). V was shortened by 1 base and J by 0 bases, with 19 bases between the two germline ends. CDR3 nucleotides: TGTGCCACCAGCAGAGCGGGATCCCAAGGCCGCTTTAGCAATCAGCCCCAGCATTTT. It encodes CATSRAGSQGRFSNQPQHF.

J is TRBJ2-3 and V is TRBV6-5; no clear D gene. This CDR3 has 12 residues. Germline values: CDR1 MNHEY, CDR2 SVGAGI. V lost 6 bases, J lost 6 bases, and 10 bases lay in between. CDR3 bases: TGTGCCAGCAGAGAATCCGTGGATACGCAGTATTTT. Its protein product is CASRESVDTQYF.

A few counts support this clone. The chain employs TRBV10-3 and TRBJ1-2; D unclear. The CDR3 consists of 12 residues. CDR1 is ENHRY and CDR2 is SYGVKD in the germline V gene. Trimming took 2 bases from V and 8 from J, leaving 9 bases between them. The DNA of the CDR3 is TGTGCCATCAGTGAGCCTGGGCTAGGCTACACCTTC. This codes for CAISEPGLGYTF.

The chain has TRBV10-3 and TRBJ1-5, with a weak D call TRBD1 (5 bases). The CDR3 is made up of 16 amino acids. With 0 bases removed from V and 6 bases from J, the gap between germline ends came to 15 bases. Germline CDR1 reads ENHRY; CDR2 reads SYGVKD. Here the CDR3 reads CAISESAGFVSQPQHF. CDR3 bases: TGTGCCATCAGTGAGTCGGCAGGGTTTGTCAGTCAGCCCCAGCATTTT.

V and J are TRBV19 and TRBJ2-1; 12 bases agree with TRBD2. Per the germline V gene, CDR1 is LNHDA and CDR2 is SQIVND (reference sequence). This CDR3 spans 19 amino acids. V shed 3 bases and J 0 bases; nucleotides not matched to a gene: 9. The CDR3 sequence: CASSMLLAGGQSSYNEQFF. The CDR3 DNA follows: TGTGCCAGTAGTATGCTACTAGCGGGGGGCCAGAGCTCCTACAATGAGCAGTTCTTC.

This clone has a handful of counts. V is TRBV13 and J is TRBJ2-5; possible D gene TRBD2, 6 bases. V lost 2 bases, J lost 4 bases, and 8 bases lay in between. The CDR3 extends over 13 amino acids. Germline-derived CDR1 and CDR2 are PRHDT and FYEKMQ (reference sequence). The CDR3 DNA follows: TGTGCCAGCAGCTTAATGGGAGGAGAGACCCAGTACTTC. Encoded protein: CASSLMGGETQYF.

This clone was seen more than once but under ten times. This chain uses TRBV4-3 with TRBJ2-6; 8 bases are a match to TRBD2. The V gene's germline CDR1 is LGHNA and CDR2 YSLEER. The CDR3 covers 21 residues. The V segment lost 0 bases and the J segment 4 bases; nucleotides outside the gene matches: 17. The CDR3 nucleotides are TGCGCCAGCAGCCAAGATATCCCCCCCGGGACTAGGATGTCGGGGGCCAACGTCCTGACTTTC. Its protein product is CASSQDIPPGTRMSGANVLTF.

The chain uses TRBV9 and TRBJ2-6; perhaps D is TRBD1 or TRBD2 (5 bases each). Germline CDR1 and CDR2: SGDLS and YYNGEE. With 3 bases removed from V and 2 bases from J, the gap between germline ends came to 9 bases. The CDR3 extends over 15 amino acids. CDR3: CASSERGPGANVLTF. CDR3 DNA sequence: TGTGCCAGCAGCGAGAGGGGACCTGGGGCCAACGTCCTGACTTTC.

The rearrangement uses TRBV18 and TRBJ2-7; the match to TRBD1 covers 7 bases. The germline gives CDR1 KGHSH, CDR2 LQKENI. The CDR3 has 13 residues. Trimming took 3 bases from V and 2 from J; bases not matched to a gene: 1. The CDR3 bases are TGTGCCAGCTCACCCACAGGGGCCTACGAGCAGTACTTC. Protein: CASSPTGAYEQYF.

The chain has TRBV4-1 and TRBJ2-5, with TRBD2 as a possible D gene (5 bases). Germline V CDR1 and CDR2: MGHRA, YSYEKL. Trimming removed 0 bases at V and 4 bases at J, with 9 bases between. The CDR3 runs to 14 residues. CDR3 sequence: CASSQDRGTETQYF. CDR3 in DNA: TGCGCCAGCAGCCAAGATCGGGGTACAGAGACCCAGTACTTC.

This clone was counted only a few times. One end of the junction is discordant with germline, which a read error may explain. The chain is built from TRBV13 and TRBJ2-5; 8 nucleotides agree with TRBD1. In germline, CDR1 is PRHDT, CDR2 FYEKMQ (reference sequence). This CDR3 comprises 15 residues. CDR3 DNA sequence: TGTGCCAGCAGCATAGGGACAGGATCATTGGAGACCCAGTACTTC. It is translated as CASSIGTGSLETQYF.

This clone was detected a few times. This chain uses TRBV7-7 with TRBJ2-3; 7 nucleotides line up with TRBD2. V was clipped by 5 bases and J by 5 bases; unmatched bases: 13. Looked up from germline, CDR1 is SSHAT and CDR2 is FNYEAQ (reference sequence). The CDR3 runs 16 residues. The CDR3 nucleotides read TGTGCCAGCAGCCCAAAAACCTCCGCGGGGGTAGATACGCAGTATTTT. This gives the protein CASSPKTSAGVDTQYF.

V usage is TRBV30 and J usage is TRBJ1-1, with 7 bases matching TRBD1. The CDR3 is made up of 13 amino acids. The junction had 9 bases not matched to a gene; V was cut back by 8 bases and J by 3 bases. Germline CDR1 GTSNPN, CDR2 SVGIG (reference sequence). CDR3 DNA sequence: TGTGCCGGGGAGCCAGGGGGAGACACTGAAGCTTTCTTT. Protein: CAGEPGGDTEAFF.

This clone was picked up a small number of times. The V and J genes are TRBV7-9 and TRBJ2-5; D gene uncertain. Trimming shortened V by 5 bases and J by 5 bases, and 18 bases separated the two germline ends. The length of the CDR3 is 15 residues. Germline CDR1 is SEHNR and CDR2 is FQNEAQ (reference sequence). CDR3 in DNA: TGTGCCAGCAGCCAACGTCCTCCCTGGCCGGAGACCCAGTACTTC. Translation gives CASSQRPPWPETQYF. The full variable domain, rest sourced from reference TRBV7-9 and TRBJ2-5, is DTGVSQNPRHKITKRGQNVTFRCDPISEHNRLYWYRQTLGQGPEFLTYFQNEAQLEKSRLLSDRFSAERPKGSFSTLEIQRTEQGDSAMYLCASSQRPPWPETQYFGPGTRLLVL.

The chain has TRBV29-1 and TRBJ2-1; 9 positions match TRBD1. The CDR3 runs to 18 residues. Germline loops: CDR1 SQVTM, CDR2 ANQGSEA. With V trimmed by 1 base and J by 5 bases, 15 bases remained unmatched. The CDR3 DNA follows: TGCAGCGTTGAAGGCCACACCCGGGACAGGGTGTTTAACAATGAGCAGTTCTTC. Its protein product is CSVEGHTRDRVFNNEQFF.

This clone has more than one count but fewer than ten. The chain employs TRBV7-9 and TRBJ2-1, with 7 positions matching TRBD2. The CDR3 consists of 14 residues. J lost 5 bases, V lost 3 bases, and 4 bases had no gene match. Germline V gives CDR1 SEHNR, CDR2 FQNEAQ (reference sequence). The CDR3 DNA reads as TGTGCCAGCAGCTTCGCGGGAGCGAACAATGAGCAGTTCTTC. It encodes CASSFAGANNEQFF.

This clone was picked up a small number of times. The chain carries TRBV7-9 and TRBJ1-6; unclear D gene. Trimming cost V 1 base and J 5 bases, with 9 bases left between them. In germline, CDR1 is SEHNR, CDR2 FQNEAQ (reference sequence). This CDR3 has 15 residues. The CDR3 DNA is TGTGCCAGCAGCTTAGTTCGGGGAGATAATTCACCCCTCCACTTT. Encoded protein: CASSLVRGDNSPLHF.

This clone has more than one count but fewer than ten. The DNA of the CDR3 is TGTGCCAGCAGGTATACCGGGACAGGGAAGATCTTAGCCAAAAACATTCAGTACTTC. Amino acids: CASRYTGTGKILAKNIQYF. The chain uses TRBV7-9 and TRBJ2-4, with 9 bases lining up with TRBD1. Trimming took 6 bases from V and 0 from J; bases not matched to a gene: 15. Germline V gene data show CDR1 as SEHNR and CDR2 as FQNEAQ (reference sequence). This CDR3 region has 19 residues.